The 26 T cell receptor beta chains in this list originate from one sample, sequenced in a study of T cell responses to AZD1222 COVID-19 vaccine. TCRdb's copy holds only in-frame clones and misses some; the assay was immunoSEQ multiplex PCR. The table includes about 85,000 clones, less than 90% detected once. The sample consisted of peripheral blood, taken on day 0 of AZD1222 vaccination. The receptors here all came from an adult in good health.

The V and J genes are TRBV19 and TRBJ1-5; no clear D gene. This CDR3 region has 16 residues. V was cut by 0 bases and J by 0 bases, with 9 bases left in between. Germline assignment: CDR1 LNHDA and CDR2 SQIVND (reference sequence). The CDR3 protein is CASSIETTYSNQPQHF. The CDR3 DNA follows: TGTGCCAGTAGTATAGAGACAACTTATAGCAATCAGCCCCAGCATTTT.

A few counts support this clone. This chain links TRBV28 with TRBJ1-2; D perhaps matches TRBD1 (5 bases). CDR1 and CDR2 from the germline V gene are MDHEN and SYDVKM. Trimming removed 1 base from V and 6 bases from J, with 12 bases in between. The CDR3 has 14 residues. This CDR3 is CASSLYGGEDGYTF. DNA for the CDR3: TGTGCCAGCAGTTTATATGGAGGGGAGGATGGCTACACCTTC.

This rearrangement joins TRBV6-2 or TRBV6-3 to TRBJ2-7; no firm D call. The germline CDR1 and CDR2 sequences are MNHEY and SVGEGT. V lost 2 bases and J lost 3, with 5 bases in between. CDR3 size: 12 residues. The CDR3 reads CASSYRIYEQYF. CDR3 in DNA: TGTGCCAGCAGTTACAGAATCTACGAGCAGTACTTC.

The V gene is TRBV6-2 or TRBV6-3, the J gene TRBJ1-5, with 7 bases identical to TRBD1. Germline CDR1 MNHEY, CDR2 SVGEGT. The CDR3 totals 21 residues. The junction had 17 bases not matched to a gene; V was cut back by 0 bases and J by 0 bases. The CDR3 here is CASSYSRRSGTVNYSNQPQHF. The CDR3, as DNA: TGTGCCAGCAGTTACTCGCGGCGCTCTGGGACAGTCAATTATAGCAATCAGCCCCAGCATTTT.

The table lists this clone with a count of one. The rearrangement uses TRBV19 and TRBJ2-7; D is perhaps TRBD2 (6 bases). Germline V lookup: CDR1 LNHDA, CDR2 SQIVND (reference sequence). Trimming cost V 1 base and J 5 bases, with 12 bases left between them. The CDR3 has 14 residues. This chain's CDR3 is CASSIGGERHEQYF. As DNA, the CDR3 is TGTGCCAGTAGTATAGGGGGGGAACGCCACGAGCAGTACTTC. The whole variable domain, remainder taken from reference TRBV19 and TRBJ2-7, is DGGITQSPKYLFRKEGQNVTLSCEQNLNHDAMYWYRQDPGQGLRLIYYSQIVNDFQKGDIAEGYSVSREKKESFPLTVTSAQKNPTAFYLCASSIGGERHEQYFGPGTRLTVT.

Only one count was recorded for this clone. The chain carries TRBV5-4 and TRBJ1-2, with 9 bases identical to TRBD1. CDR1 is SGHNT and CDR2 is YYREEE in the germline V gene (reference sequence). This CDR3 is 16 amino acids long. V was pared by 4 bases and J by 2 bases, with 9 bases of the junction left unmatched. CDR3 nucleotides: TGTGCCAGCAGCCCGACCCCGGACAGGGGAAACTATGGCTACACCTTC. Translating gives CASSPTPDRGNYGYTF. The full variable domain, its missing parts supplied by reference TRBV5-4 and TRBJ1-2, is ETGVTQSPTHLIKTRGQQVTLRCSSQSGHNTVSWYQQALGQGPQFIFQYYREEENGRGNFPPRFSGLQFPNYSSELNVNALELDDSALYLCASSPTPDRGNYGYTFGSGTRLTVV.

The rearrangement uses TRBV18 and TRBJ2-3; the match to TRBD1 covers 11 bases. The germline gives CDR1 KGHSH, CDR2 LQKENI. The CDR3 is 15 residues long. J was trimmed by 8 bases and V by 4 bases; bases with no gene match: 8. As DNA, the CDR3 is TGTGCCAGCTCACAGGGACAGGGGGGGACCGGTACGCAGTATTTT. Translated: CASSQGQGGTGTQYF.

The rearrangement joins TRBV6-2 or TRBV6-3 to TRBJ2-1; 8 nucleotides agree with TRBD2. The J segment lost 5 bases and the V segment lost 2 bases, leaving 5 bases of the junction unmatched. The CDR3 has 15 residues. Germline V CDR1 and CDR2: MNHEY, SVGEGT. The CDR3: CASSYPTSAHNEQFF. The CDR3 region has the DNA TGTGCCAGCAGTTACCCGACTAGCGCTCACAATGAGCAGTTCTTC.

The chain recombines TRBV7-9 with TRBJ2-5; TRBD1 agrees at 11 bases. Germline lookup yields CDR1 SEHNR and CDR2 FQNEAQ (reference sequence). The ends lost 3 bases at V and 3 bases at J; junction bases unmatched: 3. The CDR3 is made up of 15 amino acids. DNA for the CDR3: TGTGCCAGCAGCTTTGGGACAGGGGGGGAAGAGACCCAGTACTTC. Translated, it gives CASSFGTGGEETQYF.

This sequence joins TRBV28 and TRBJ2-1; TRBD1 aligns across 9 bases. Germline CDR1 is MDHEN and CDR2 is SYDVKM. CDR3 length: 15 amino acids. The V gene end was trimmed by 5 bases and the J gene end by 3 bases; junction bases not matched to a gene: 5. The CDR3 protein is CASSQGDRDYNEQFF. Written as DNA, the CDR3 is TGTGCCAGCAGTCAAGGGGACAGGGACTACAATGAGCAGTTCTTC.

V gene TRBV5-5 combines with J gene TRBJ1-4; no reliable D call. Trimming pared 3 bases from V and 0 bases from J, leaving 9 bases between. Germline V gene sequence: CDR1 SGHKS, CDR2 YYEKEE (reference sequence). This CDR3 region has 15 residues. CDR3 DNA sequence: TGTGCCAGCAGCTCCCCTGGGGCAACTAATGAAAAACTGTTTTTT. As protein: CASSSPGATNEKLFF.

CDR3 residues: CASSTVAGSDTDTQYF. CDR3 coding DNA: TGTGCCAGCAGCACCGTAGCGGGGTCGGACACAGATACGCAGTATTTT. The chain links TRBV11-1 to TRBJ2-3, with 8 bases aligning to TRBD2. CDR3 length: 16 amino acids. The germline V gene encodes CDR1 SGHAT and CDR2 FQDESV (reference sequence). With V trimmed by 5 bases and J by 2 bases, 9 bases remained unmatched.

The chain recombines TRBV11-3 with TRBJ2-2; D is uncertain. V shed 2 bases and J shed 1 base, with 11 bases lying between them. This CDR3 contains 16 residues. From germline, CDR1 is SGHNT and CDR2 YENEEA. CDR3 nucleotides: TGTGCCAGCAGCTTAAGTGGGCGGCTGAACACCGGGGAGCTGTTTTTT. Its translation: CASSLSGRLNTGELFF.

The rearrangement links TRBV6-4 to TRBJ1-4; TRBD1 might be the D (5 bases). Germline V CDR1 and CDR2: MRHNA, SNTAGT. The CDR3 consists of 13 residues. Trimming removed 7 bases at V and 7 bases at J, with 13 bases between. This CDR3 is CASNVRAFEKLFF. CDR3 in DNA: TGTGCCAGCAACGTCAGGGCTTTTGAAAAACTGTTTTTT.

The genes are TRBV19 and TRBJ1-5; D not resolved. Germline V gene lookup returns CDR1 LNHDA and CDR2 SQIVND (reference sequence). V shed 8 bases and J shed 4 bases, with 12 bases lying between them. The CDR3 covers 13 residues. The CDR3 reads CASCSGQNQPQHF. The CDR3 DNA reads as TGTGCCAGTTGCTCAGGCCAGAATCAGCCCCAGCATTTT.

The V and J genes are TRBV11-3 and TRBJ2-7, with 9 bases aligning to TRBD1. The CDR3 has 15 amino acids. J was trimmed by 4 bases and V by 5 bases; bases with no gene match: 9. Germline CDR1 and CDR2: SGHNT and YENEEA. The CDR3 nucleotides are TGTGCCAGCAGCCTCGCCGGGACAGGGCCTTACGAGCAGTACTTC. This sequence encodes CASSLAGTGPYEQYF.

The chain carries TRBV27 and TRBJ2-6; D is possibly TRBD2 (5 bases). Germline CDR1 reads MNHEY; CDR2 reads SMNVEV (reference sequence). V lost 7 bases to trimming and J lost 1 base, with 11 bases between them. CDR3 length: 15 amino acids. As DNA, the CDR3 is TGTGCCAGCACTCTAGAGGGATCTGGGGCCAACGTCCTGACTTTC. Its translation is CASTLEGSGANVLTF.

This chain connects TRBV19 to TRBJ2-5; the D gene is possibly TRBD2 (5 bases). The CDR3 spans 14 residues. Germline lookup yields CDR1 LNHDA and CDR2 SQIVND (reference sequence). The V gene lost 5 bases and the J gene lost 5 bases, with 15 bases spanning the gap. Here the CDR3 reads CASSSSFRRETQYF. CDR3 in DNA: TGTGCCAGTAGTTCAAGTTTCCGGAGGGAGACCCAGTACTTC.

V gene TRBV3-1 (or the pseudogene TRBV3-2) combines with J gene TRBJ2-5; weak D call: TRBD2 (5 bases). Trimming left V 8 bases short and J 4 bases short, with 11 bases between. The CDR3 is 12 amino acids. CDR1 is LGHDT, CDR2 YNNKEL, per germline (reference sequence). The CDR3 loop is CASASAGETQYF. CDR3 DNA: TGTGCCAGCGCCAGCGCGGGAGAGACCCAGTACTTC.

The rearrangement joins TRBV5-1 to TRBJ2-7, with 11 bases lining up with TRBD2. CDR1 and CDR2 (germline): SGHRS, YFSETQ. Losses at the gene ends were 5 bases for V and 2 bases for J; bases not matched to a gene: 9. The length of the CDR3 is 16 residues. CDR3 protein: CASRFATSGDTYEQYF. The CDR3 DNA sequence: TGCGCCAGCAGGTTCGCGACTAGCGGGGACACCTACGAGCAGTACTTC.

This CDR3 reads CASSLEGGRNQPQHF. The DNA of the CDR3 is TGTGCCAGCAGCCTAGAAGGGGGCCGGAATCAGCCCCAGCATTTT. J is TRBJ1-5 and V is TRBV5-5; 7 bases are a match to TRBD1. Trimming at V came to 4 bases and at J to 4 bases, leaving 8 bases not matched to a gene. Germline CDR1 reads SGHKS; CDR2 reads YYEKEE (reference sequence). This CDR3 is 15 amino acids long.

The rearrangement links TRBV6-2 or TRBV6-3 to TRBJ1-2; D is perhaps TRBD1 (5 bases). The germline V gene has CDR1 MNHEY and CDR2 SVGEGT. The V end was cut by 7 bases, the J end by 7 bases, with 16 bases between. There are 13 residues in the CDR3. Here the CDR3 reads CASTPEGLFGYTF. CDR3 sequence (DNA): TGTGCCAGCACCCCAGAGGGGCTGTTTGGCTACACCTTC.

This chain uses TRBV3-1 (or the pseudogene TRBV3-2) with TRBJ2-5, with 9 bases that match TRBD1. CDR3 length: 16 residues. V was clipped by 4 bases and J by 4 bases; unmatched bases: 10. Germline CDR1 reads LGHDT; CDR2 reads YNNKEL (reference sequence). CDR3 protein: CASSLTGGGNRETQYF. In nucleotides, the CDR3 is TGTGCCAGCAGCCTGACAGGGGGAGGCAATAGAGAGACCCAGTACTTC.

The chain combines TRBV27 with TRBJ1-6; TRBD1 might be the D (6 bases). The V end was cut by 5 bases, the J end by 0 bases, with 14 bases between. CDR1 is MNHEY, CDR2 SMNVEV, per germline (reference sequence). CDR3 length: 17 amino acids. CDR3 residues: CASSVGGTSSYNSPLHF. The CDR3 bases are TGTGCCAGCAGTGTGGGGGGCACGAGCTCCTATAATTCACCCCTCCACTTT.

The J gene is TRBJ1-1, the V gene TRBV27; D is undetermined. The germline V gene has CDR1 MNHEY and CDR2 SMNVEV (reference sequence). The CDR3 extends over 14 amino acids. Trimming pared 4 bases from V and 0 bases from J, leaving 9 bases between. CDR3 nucleotide sequence: TGTGCCAGCAGTTCCTCCGCGATGAACACTGAAGCTTTCTTT. This encodes CASSSSAMNTEAFF.

This chain uses TRBV18 with TRBJ1-1; 7 positions agree with TRBD1. V gave up 1 base and J gave up 3 bases; unmatched junction bases: 5. The CDR3 sequence is 15 residues long. The germline V gene encodes CDR1 KGHSH and CDR2 LQKENI. CDR3 sequence: CASSPQGGSDTEAFF. CDR3 nucleotide sequence: TGTGCCAGCTCACCACAAGGGGGCTCCGACACTGAAGCTTTCTTT.